Presented here are 6 T cell receptor beta chains from one specimen sequenced in a study of shared clonotypes between healthy human individuals. In the naive CD8 group, cells lacked CD45RO and were positively selected for CCR7, so terminally differentiated effector memory CD45RA+ cells were left out. Sequenced by immunoSEQ multiplex PCR; TCRdb stores in-frame clones only, minus some. Of roughly 550,000 clones listed, around 95% were seen once; the top ten hold around 0.11%. Sequenced input: naive CD8+ T cells sorted from blood. The receptors derive from a woman in her twenties or thirties in good health.

This clone was counted once. The chain employs TRBV27 and TRBJ2-2, with D possibly matching TRBD1 (6 bases). There are 15 residues in the CDR3. Germline V CDR1 and CDR2: MNHEY, SMNVEV (reference sequence). V gave up 4 bases and J gave up 4 bases, with 13 bases separating them. In DNA form, the CDR3 reads TGTGCCAGCAGTTCCTGGACAGACAGCACCGGGGAGCTGTTTTTT. The encoded protein is CASSSWTDSTGELFF.

In the case of this clone: This clone may be a read error of a much larger clone one base away. This chain links TRBV5-5 with TRBJ2-7; TRBD1 matches at 11 bases. CDR3 size: 14 residues. From germline, CDR1 is SGHKS and CDR2 YYEKEE (reference sequence). J was trimmed by 3 bases and V by 6 bases; bases with no gene match: 5. CDR3 amino acids: CASTAGTGGYEQYF. As DNA, the CDR3 is TGTGCCAGCACCGCCGGGACAGGGGGCTACGAGCAGTACTTC.

This clone was counted a single time. The V call is TRBV30, the J call TRBJ2-7; 10 bases align to TRBD2. J lost 7 bases, V lost 0 bases, and 6 bases had no gene match. CDR3 length: 14 residues. Germline CDR1 is GTSNPN and CDR2 is SVGIG (reference sequence). The CDR3 reads CAWSVLAGVREQYF. CDR3 bases: TGTGCCTGGAGTGTGCTAGCGGGAGTTAGAGAGCAGTACTTC.

The gene calls are TRBV10-1 and TRBJ2-7; 11 bases match TRBD2. In germline, CDR1 is WNHNN, CDR2 SYGVQD (reference sequence). J was trimmed by 7 bases and V by 11 bases; bases with no gene match: 13. This CDR3 has 14 residues. The chain's CDR3 is CAGEILAGGSEQYF. The DNA for the CDR3 is TGCGCCGGTGAGATCCTAGCGGGAGGATCTGAGCAGTACTTC.

V usage is TRBV6-1 and J usage is TRBJ2-3, with TRBD2 matching 13 bases. Germline V gene sequence: CDR1 MNHNS, CDR2 SASEGT. Trimming cost V 1 base and J 8 bases; bases outside gene matches: 0. The CDR3 is made up of 14 amino acids. Written as DNA, the CDR3 is TGTGCCAGCAGTGAAGGGACTAGCGGGAGTACGCAGTATTTT. This codes for CASSEGTSGSTQYF.

The rearrangement uses TRBV19 and TRBJ1-5; D remains unclear. This CDR3 spans 14 amino acids. Trimming shortened V by 3 bases and J by 4 bases, and 10 bases separated the two germline ends. In germline, CDR1 is LNHDA, CDR2 SQIVND (reference sequence). In nucleotides, the CDR3 is TGTGCCAGTAGTATCTTCCAGACTAATCAGCCCCAGCATTTT. Its protein is CASSIFQTNQPQHF.